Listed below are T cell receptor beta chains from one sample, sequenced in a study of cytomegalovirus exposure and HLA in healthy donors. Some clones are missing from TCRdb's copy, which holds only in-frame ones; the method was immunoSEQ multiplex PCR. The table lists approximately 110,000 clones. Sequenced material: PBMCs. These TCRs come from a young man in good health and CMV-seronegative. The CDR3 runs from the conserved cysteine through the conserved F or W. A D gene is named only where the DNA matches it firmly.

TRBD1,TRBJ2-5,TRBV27,TGTGCCAGCAGTTTAACAGGGGGAATAGAGACCCAGTACTTC,CASSLTGGIETQYF
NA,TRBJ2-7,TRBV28,TGTGCCAGCAGTCTAGGAATTTGGCGTTCCTACGAGCAGTACTTC,CASSLGIWRSYEQYF
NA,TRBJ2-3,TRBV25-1,TGTGCCAGCAGTGCCTACAGGGCGGGAGATACGCAGTATTTT,CASSAYRAGDTQYF
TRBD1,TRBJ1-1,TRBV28,TGTGCCAGCAGGGATTCAGGGGGCGCTTCGTTCACTGAAGCTTTCTTT,CASRDSGGASFTEAFF
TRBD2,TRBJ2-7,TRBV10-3,TGTGCCATCAGAAGCGGGAGGGATGCCTACGAGCAGTACTTC,CAIRSGRDAYEQYF
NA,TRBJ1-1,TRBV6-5,TGTGCCAGCAGTTATTCCAGGGTGAACACTGAAGCTTTCTTT,CASSYSRVNTEAFF
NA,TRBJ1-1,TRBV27,TGTGCCAGCAGTTTTTATTGGGGGGGGAACACTGAAGCTTTCTTT,CASSFYWGGNTEAFF
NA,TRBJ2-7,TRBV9,TGTGCCAGCAGCGAAGGAGGGACGGCATACGAGCAGTACTTC,CASSEGGTAYEQYF
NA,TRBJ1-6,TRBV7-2,TGTGCCAGCAGCTTCAGGGGACCCTGGGATTCACCCCTCCACTTT,CASSFRGPWDSPLHF
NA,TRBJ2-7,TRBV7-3,TGTGCCAGCAGCCAAGGAGCGGACAGAGCCTACGAGCAGTACTTC,CASSQGADRAYEQYF
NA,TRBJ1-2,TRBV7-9,TGTGCCAGCAGCTTAGGCAGGGGAGGGATCTGGGGCTACACCTTC,CASSLGRGGIWGYTF
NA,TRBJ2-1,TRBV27,TGTGCCAGCAGCCACGGGAGCACCTACAATGAGCAGTTCTTC,CASSHGSTYNEQFF
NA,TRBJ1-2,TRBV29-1,TGCAGCGTAGACGCGACGGGCTATGGCTACACCTTC,CSVDATGYGYTF
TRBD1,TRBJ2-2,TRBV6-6,TGTGCCAGCAGTTTTTCCGGGACAGGGAACACCGGGGAGCTGTTTTTT,CASSFSGTGNTGELFF
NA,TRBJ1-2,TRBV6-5,TGTGCCAGCAGCCCAGGAGACAGGCCTAACTATGGCTACACCTTC,CASSPGDRPNYGYTF
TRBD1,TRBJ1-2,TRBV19,TGTGCCAGTACATTGGACAGGAATAACTATGGCTACACCTTC,CASTLDRNNYGYTF
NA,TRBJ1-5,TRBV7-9,TGTGCCAGCAGCATCGGGGACATCTATCAGCCCCAGCATTTT,CASSIGDIYQPQHF
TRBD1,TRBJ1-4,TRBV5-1,TGCGCCAGCAGCTTGACAACAGGGGGGGACGCAACTAATGAAAAACTGTTTTTT,CASSLTTGGDATNEKLFF
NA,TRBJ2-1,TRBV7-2,TGTGCCAGCAGCTTAGCTAGGGGCCAGGTCAATGAGCAGTTCTTC,CASSLARGQVNEQFF